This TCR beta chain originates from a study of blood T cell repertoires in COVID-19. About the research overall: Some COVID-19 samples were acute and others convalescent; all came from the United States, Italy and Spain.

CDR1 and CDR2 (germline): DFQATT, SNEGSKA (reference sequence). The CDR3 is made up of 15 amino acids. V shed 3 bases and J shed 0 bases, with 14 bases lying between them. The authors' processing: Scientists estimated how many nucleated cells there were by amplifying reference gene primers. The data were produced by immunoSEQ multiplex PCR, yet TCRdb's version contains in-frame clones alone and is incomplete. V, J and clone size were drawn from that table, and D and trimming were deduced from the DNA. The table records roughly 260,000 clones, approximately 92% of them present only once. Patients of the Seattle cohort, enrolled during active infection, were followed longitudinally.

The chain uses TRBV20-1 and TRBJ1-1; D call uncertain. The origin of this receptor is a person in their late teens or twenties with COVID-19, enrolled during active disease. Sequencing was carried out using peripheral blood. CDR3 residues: CSASKGRVMNTEAFF. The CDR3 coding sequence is TGCAGTGCTAGTAAAGGGAGGGTCATGAACACTGAAGCTTTCTTT.